The rows below give T cell receptor beta chains drawn from one sample of a study of shared clonotypes between healthy human individuals. Generated by immunoSEQ multiplex PCR, the TCRdb table keeps only in-frame clones and is missing some. The sample yields 2 million to 2.5 million clones, approximately 96% seen once. The sample was naive CD4+ T cells sorted from blood. The receptors originated from a man aged 18 to 29 in good health. Each CDR3 is given with its conserved first and last residue. The D gene is left open where the match is weak. Some rows have no size entry. The others give once, few or many, or a class for an expanded clone.

-	TRBV18	TRBJ1-5	TRBD1	TGTGCCAGCTCACCGTCGACAGGGACAAATCAGCCCCAGCATTTT	CASSPSTGTNQPQHF
-	TRBV6-5	TRBJ1-3	-	TGTGCCAGCAGAACAGGGTTAAACGGAAACACCATATATTTT	CASRTGLNGNTIYF
-	TRBV11-2	TRBJ2-5	-	TGTGCCAGCAGCCCGGACTGGGCGACCCAGTACTTC	CASSPDWATQYF
-	TRBV28	TRBJ2-7	TRBD1	TGTGCCAGCAGAGGGACAGGGAAAACCTACGAGCAGTACTTC	CASRGTGKTYEQYF
-	TRBV13	TRBJ1-3	-	TGTGCCAGCAGCATCTCAACAGGTGGCCCTGGAAACACCATATATTTT	CASSISTGGPGNTIYF
-	TRBV20-1	TRBJ2-7	-	TGCAGTGGTGGTTTGTTATACGAGCAGTACTTC	CSGGLLYEQYF
-	TRBV27	TRBJ2-7	-	TGTGCCAGCAGTTTATCTGGCCCCTACTCCTACGAGCAGTACTTC	CASSLSGPYSYEQYF
-	TRBV7-6	TRBJ1-3	-	TGTGCCAGCAGCTTACTTCCGGCAGCCTCCTCTGGAAACACCATATATTTT	CASSLLPAASSGNTIYF
-	TRBV11-2	TRBJ2-3	TRBD2	TGTGCCAGCAGACGCGGGGGGTCGTTCACAGATACGCAGTATTTT	CASRRGGSFTDTQYF
few	TRBV28	TRBJ2-7	-	TGTGCCAGCAAACGTTCTCTTGGAGTGTCCTACGAGCAGTACTTC	CASKRSLGVSYEQYF
-	TRBV6-5	TRBJ1-5	-	TGTGCCAGCAGTTTGACTGGAATCAGCAATCAGCCCCAGCATTTT	CASSLTGISNQPQHF
-	TRBV19	TRBJ1-6	-	TGTGCCAGTAGTATAGGTCGGGAGACAAATTCACCCCTCCACTTT	CASSIGRETNSPLHF
-	TRBV5-6	TRBJ1-4	-	TGTGCCAGCAGCCCACGCCTCAGGGTTAATGAAAAACTGTTTTTT	CASSPRLRVNEKLFF
-	TRBV6-1	TRBJ1-1	-	TGTGCCAGCAGGGAAGCCCTTATCGGTGACGACGCTTTCTTT	CASREALIGDDAFF
-	TRBV5-4	TRBJ1-1	TRBD1	TGTGCCAGCAGCATAGGGACAGCAAGCTCTTTAGAAGCTTTCTTT	CASSIGTASSLEAFF
-	TRBV15	TRBJ1-1	TRBD1	TGTGCCACCAGCAGAGGGGACAGTAACACTGAAGCTTTCTTT	CATSRGDSNTEAFF
-	TRBV4-1	TRBJ2-2	-	TGCGCCAGCAGCCTACAGGGTGACACCGGGGAGCTGTTTTTT	CASSLQGDTGELFF
-	TRBV30	TRBJ1-5	-	TGTGCCTGGAGTGTAGGGGGAGGCAATCAGCCCCAGCATTTT	CAWSVGGGNQPQHF
-	TRBV9	TRBJ2-7	-	TGTGCCAGCAGCGTAGGATTGGGGGGACCCTACGAGCAGTACTTC	CASSVGLGGPYEQYF
-	TRBV30	TRBJ1-3	TRBD1	TGTGCCTGGAGCGGGGACAGCTACTCTGGAAACACCATATATTTT	CAWSGDSYSGNTIYF